One and the same sample provided the 6 T cell receptor beta chains below, sequenced in a study of T-cell memory formation after mild COVID-19. TCRdb itself ran the 5' RACE reads through MiXCR, one entry per CDR3 protein. The sample records a few hundred thousand distinct CDR3 sequences, 20% to 25% being singletons. Specimen: PBMCs or a T cell subset sorted from them (not recorded which). The receptors were gathered from a man aged 18 to 29 who had mild COVID-19 (a few samples of this study predate the infection). Cell type and time point are not known.

This clonotype has a handful of counts. The chain couples TRBV5-1 to TRBJ2-7; D possibly matches TRBD1 or TRBD2 (6 bases each). The CDR3 length is 15 residues. The V end was cut by 5 bases, the J end by 5 bases, with 20 bases between. CDR1 is SGHRS and CDR2 is YFSETQ in the germline V gene. The DNA of the CDR3 is TGCGCCAGCAGTCCGAGGGGGGCACGCCTCAACGAGCAGTACTTC. Translating gives CASSPRGARLNEQYF. The entire variable domain, with the rest obtained from reference TRBV5-1 and TRBJ2-7, is as follows: KAGVTQTPRYLIKTRGQQVTLSCSPISGHRSVSWYQQTPGQGLQFLFEYFSETQRNKGNFPGRFSGRQFSNSRSEMNVSTLELGDSALYLCASSPRGARLNEQYFGPGTRLTVT.

The chain couples TRBV7-2 to TRBJ2-3, with D possibly being TRBD1 or TRBD2 (5 bases each). V was trimmed by 5 bases and J by 6 bases, leaving 15 bases between them. The CDR3 is 14 residues long. The germline CDR1 and CDR2 sequences are SGHTA and FQGNSA. CDR3 sequence reads: CASSRDRPGDTQYF. The CDR3 DNA is TGTGCCAGCAGCAGGGACCGACCTGGGGATACGCAGTATTTT.

J is TRBJ2-7 and V is TRBV7-9, with TRBD2 identical over 7 bases. This CDR3 comprises 14 residues. V shed 6 bases, J shed 2 bases, and the junction held 7 bases outside the gene matches. CDR1 is SEHNR, CDR2 FQNEAQ, per germline (reference sequence). CDR3 sequence (DNA): TGTGCCAGCAGTTTATCCGCGGGGGCCTACGAGCAGTACTTC. Translating gives CASSLSAGAYEQYF.

For the CDR3, the DNA is TGTGCCAGCAGCCTCCCGACCGGAGGGGAGCAGTTCTTC. As protein: CASSLPTGGEQFF. The chain combines TRBV7-9 with TRBJ2-1, with a possible D match to TRBD2 (6 bases). Germline V gene lookup returns CDR1 SEHNR and CDR2 FQNEAQ (reference sequence). V dropped 5 bases and J dropped 10 bases, with 15 bases sitting between them. The CDR3 sequence is 13 residues long.

In this sample, this clonotype turned up many times. V and J are TRBV20-1 and TRBJ1-1, with 7 bases fitting TRBD1. The ends lost 5 bases at V and 1 base at J; junction bases unmatched: 10. The germline V gene encodes CDR1 DFQATT and CDR2 SNEGSKA (reference sequence). CDR3 length equals 15 residues. Written as DNA, the CDR3 is TGCAGTGCTCTGGATGACAGGGCCCCGAACACTGAAGCTTTCTTT. Translated, it gives CSALDDRAPNTEAFF.

This clonotype was recorded a few times. The chain joins TRBV27 to TRBJ2-7; D gene ambiguous. The CDR3 covers 13 residues. With 8 bases removed from V and 7 bases from J, the gap between germline ends came to 18 bases. Germline V lookup: CDR1 MNHEY, CDR2 SMNVEV (reference sequence). The CDR3: CASQRRAAREQYF. In DNA, the CDR3 is TGTGCCAGCCAAAGACGGGCAGCGCGAGAGCAGTACTTC.